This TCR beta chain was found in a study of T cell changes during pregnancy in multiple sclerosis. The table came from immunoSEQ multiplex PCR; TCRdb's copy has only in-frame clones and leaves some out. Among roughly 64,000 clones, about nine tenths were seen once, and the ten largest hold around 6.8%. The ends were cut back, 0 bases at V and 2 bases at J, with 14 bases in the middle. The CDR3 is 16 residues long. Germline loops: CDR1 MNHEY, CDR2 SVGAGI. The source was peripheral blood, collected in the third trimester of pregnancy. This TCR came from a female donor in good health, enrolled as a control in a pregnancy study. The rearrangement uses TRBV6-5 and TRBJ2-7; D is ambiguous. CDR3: CASSYSPQLHPYEQYF. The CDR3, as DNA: TGTGCCAGCAGTTACTCGCCACAGCTCCACCCCTACGAGCAGTACTTC.